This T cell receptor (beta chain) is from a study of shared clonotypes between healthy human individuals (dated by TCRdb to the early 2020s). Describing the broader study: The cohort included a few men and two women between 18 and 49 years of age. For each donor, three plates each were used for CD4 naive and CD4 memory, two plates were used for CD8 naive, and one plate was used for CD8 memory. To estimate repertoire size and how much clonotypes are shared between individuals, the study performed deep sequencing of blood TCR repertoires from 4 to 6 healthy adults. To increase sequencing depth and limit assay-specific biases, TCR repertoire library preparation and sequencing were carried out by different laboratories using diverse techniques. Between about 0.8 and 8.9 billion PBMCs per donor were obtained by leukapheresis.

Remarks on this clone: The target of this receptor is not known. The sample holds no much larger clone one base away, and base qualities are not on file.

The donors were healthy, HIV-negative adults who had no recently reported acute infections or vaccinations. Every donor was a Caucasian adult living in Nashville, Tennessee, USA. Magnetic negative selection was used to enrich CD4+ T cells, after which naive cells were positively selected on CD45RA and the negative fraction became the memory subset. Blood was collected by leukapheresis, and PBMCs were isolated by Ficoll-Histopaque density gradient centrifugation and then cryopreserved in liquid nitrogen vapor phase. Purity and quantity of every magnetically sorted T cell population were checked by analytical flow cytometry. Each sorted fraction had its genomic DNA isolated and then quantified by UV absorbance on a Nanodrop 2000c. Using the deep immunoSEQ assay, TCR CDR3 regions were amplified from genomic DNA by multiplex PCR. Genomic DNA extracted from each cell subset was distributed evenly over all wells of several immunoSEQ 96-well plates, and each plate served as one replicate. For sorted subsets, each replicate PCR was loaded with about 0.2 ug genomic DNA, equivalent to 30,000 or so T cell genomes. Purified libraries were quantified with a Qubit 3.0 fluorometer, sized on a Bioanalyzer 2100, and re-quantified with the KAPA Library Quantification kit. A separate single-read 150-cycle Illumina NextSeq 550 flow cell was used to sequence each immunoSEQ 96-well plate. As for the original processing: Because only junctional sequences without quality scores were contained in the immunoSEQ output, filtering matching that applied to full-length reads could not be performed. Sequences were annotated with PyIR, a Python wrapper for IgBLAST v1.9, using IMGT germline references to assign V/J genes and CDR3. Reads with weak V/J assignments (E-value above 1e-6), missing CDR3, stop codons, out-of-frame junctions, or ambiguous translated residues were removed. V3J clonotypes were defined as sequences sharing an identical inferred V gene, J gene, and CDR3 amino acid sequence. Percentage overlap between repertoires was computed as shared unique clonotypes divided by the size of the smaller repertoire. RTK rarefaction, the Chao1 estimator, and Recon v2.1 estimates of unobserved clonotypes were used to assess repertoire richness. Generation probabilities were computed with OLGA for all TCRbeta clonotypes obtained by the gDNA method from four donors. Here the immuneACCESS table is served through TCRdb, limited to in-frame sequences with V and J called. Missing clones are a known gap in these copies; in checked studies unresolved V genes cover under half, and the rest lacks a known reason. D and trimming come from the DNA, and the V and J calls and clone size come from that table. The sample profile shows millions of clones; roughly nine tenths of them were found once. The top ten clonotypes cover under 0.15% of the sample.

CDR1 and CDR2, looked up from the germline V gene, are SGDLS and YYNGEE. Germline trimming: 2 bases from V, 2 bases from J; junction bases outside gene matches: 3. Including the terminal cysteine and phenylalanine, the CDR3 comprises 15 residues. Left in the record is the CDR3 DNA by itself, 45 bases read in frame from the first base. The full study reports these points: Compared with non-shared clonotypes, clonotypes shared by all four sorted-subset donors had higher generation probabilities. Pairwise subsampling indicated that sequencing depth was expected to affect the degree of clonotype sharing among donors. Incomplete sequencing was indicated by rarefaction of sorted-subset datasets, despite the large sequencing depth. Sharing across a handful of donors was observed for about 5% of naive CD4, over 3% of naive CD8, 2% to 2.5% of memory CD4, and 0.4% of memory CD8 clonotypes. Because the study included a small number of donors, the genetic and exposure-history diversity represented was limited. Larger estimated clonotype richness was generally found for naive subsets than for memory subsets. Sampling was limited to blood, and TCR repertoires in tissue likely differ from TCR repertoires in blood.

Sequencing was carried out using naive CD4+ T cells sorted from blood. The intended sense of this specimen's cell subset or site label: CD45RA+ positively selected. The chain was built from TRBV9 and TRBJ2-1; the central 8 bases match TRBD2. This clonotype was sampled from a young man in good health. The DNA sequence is TGTGCCAGCAGCGTGTTTAGCGGGGCCTACAATGAGCAGTTCTTC. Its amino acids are CASSVFSGAYNEQFF.